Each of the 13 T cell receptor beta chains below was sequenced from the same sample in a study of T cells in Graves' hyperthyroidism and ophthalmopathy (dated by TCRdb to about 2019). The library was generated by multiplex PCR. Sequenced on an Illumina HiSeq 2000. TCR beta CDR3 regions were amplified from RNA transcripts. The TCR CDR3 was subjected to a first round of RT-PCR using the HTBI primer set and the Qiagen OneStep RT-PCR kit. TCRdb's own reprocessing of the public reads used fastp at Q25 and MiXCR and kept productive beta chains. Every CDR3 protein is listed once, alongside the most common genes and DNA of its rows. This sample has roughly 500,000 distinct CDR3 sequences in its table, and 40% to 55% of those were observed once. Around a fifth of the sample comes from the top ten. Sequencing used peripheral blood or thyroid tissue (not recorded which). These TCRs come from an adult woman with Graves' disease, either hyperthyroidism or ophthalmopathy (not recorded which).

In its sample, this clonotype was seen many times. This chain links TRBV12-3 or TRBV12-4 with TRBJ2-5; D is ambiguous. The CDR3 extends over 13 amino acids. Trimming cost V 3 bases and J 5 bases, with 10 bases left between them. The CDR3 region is CASSLLGFETQYF. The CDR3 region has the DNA TGTGCCAGCAGTTTGTTGGGGTTCGAGACCCAGTACTTC.

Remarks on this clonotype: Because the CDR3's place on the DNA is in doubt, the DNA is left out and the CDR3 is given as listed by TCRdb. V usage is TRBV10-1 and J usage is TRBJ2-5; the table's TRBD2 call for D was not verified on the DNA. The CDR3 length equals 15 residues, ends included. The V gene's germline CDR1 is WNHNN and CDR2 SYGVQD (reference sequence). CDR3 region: CACSARDSGSETQYF.

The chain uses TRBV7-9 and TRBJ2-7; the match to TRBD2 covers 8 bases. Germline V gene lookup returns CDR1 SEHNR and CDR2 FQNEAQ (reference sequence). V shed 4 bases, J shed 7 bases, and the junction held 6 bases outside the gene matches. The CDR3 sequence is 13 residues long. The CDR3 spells CASSSGGPREQYF. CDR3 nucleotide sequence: TGTGCCAGCAGCTCGGGAGGGCCTAGGGAGCAGTACTTC.

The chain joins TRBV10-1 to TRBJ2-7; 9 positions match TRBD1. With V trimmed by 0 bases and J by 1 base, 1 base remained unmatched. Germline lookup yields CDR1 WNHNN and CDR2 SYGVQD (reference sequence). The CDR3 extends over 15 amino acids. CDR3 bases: TGCGCCAGCAGTGAGTCGGGACAGGGTTCCTACGAGCAGTACTTC. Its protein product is CASSESGQGSYEQYF.

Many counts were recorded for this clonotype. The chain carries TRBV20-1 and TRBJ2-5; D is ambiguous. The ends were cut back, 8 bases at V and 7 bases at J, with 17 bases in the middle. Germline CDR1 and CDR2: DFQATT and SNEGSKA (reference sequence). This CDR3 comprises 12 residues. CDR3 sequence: CSSASDITTQYF. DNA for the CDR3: TGCAGTTCCGCGTCAGACATTACGACCCAGTACTTC.

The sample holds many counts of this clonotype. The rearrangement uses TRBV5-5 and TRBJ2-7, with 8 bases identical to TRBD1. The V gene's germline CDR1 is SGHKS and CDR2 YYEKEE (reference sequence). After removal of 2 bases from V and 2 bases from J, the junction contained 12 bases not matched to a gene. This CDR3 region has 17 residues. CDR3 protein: CASSLRPDGTGAYEQYF. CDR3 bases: TGTGCCAGCAGCTTAAGGCCGGATGGGACAGGAGCCTACGAGCAGTACTTC.

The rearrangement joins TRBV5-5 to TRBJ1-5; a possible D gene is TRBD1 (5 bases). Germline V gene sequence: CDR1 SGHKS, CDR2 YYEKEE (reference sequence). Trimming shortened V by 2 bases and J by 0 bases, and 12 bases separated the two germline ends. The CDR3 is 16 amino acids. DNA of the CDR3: TGTGCCAGCAGCTTAGGAAGGGGATATAGCAATCAGCCCCAGCATTTT. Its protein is CASSLGRGYSNQPQHF.

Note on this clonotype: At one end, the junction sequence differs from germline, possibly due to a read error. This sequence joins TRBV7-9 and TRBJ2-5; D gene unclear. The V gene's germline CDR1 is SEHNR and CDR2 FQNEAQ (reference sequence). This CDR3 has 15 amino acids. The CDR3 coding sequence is TGCGCCAGCAGCTTCGGACGGATGTACCAAGAGACCCAGTACTTC. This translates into CASSFGRMYQETQYF.

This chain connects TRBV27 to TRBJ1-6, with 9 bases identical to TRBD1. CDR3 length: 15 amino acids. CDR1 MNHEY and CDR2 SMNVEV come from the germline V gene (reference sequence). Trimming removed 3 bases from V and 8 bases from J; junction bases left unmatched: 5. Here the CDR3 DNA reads TGTGCCAGCAGTTTCGACGACAGGGGGGATTCACCCCTCCACTTT. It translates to CASSFDDRGDSPLHF.

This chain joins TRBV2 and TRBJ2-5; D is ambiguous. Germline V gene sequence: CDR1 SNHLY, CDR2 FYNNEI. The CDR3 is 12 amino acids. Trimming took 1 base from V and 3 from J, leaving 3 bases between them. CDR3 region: CASSEDEETQYF. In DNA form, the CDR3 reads TGTGCCAGCAGTGAAGATGAAGAGACCCAGTACTTC.

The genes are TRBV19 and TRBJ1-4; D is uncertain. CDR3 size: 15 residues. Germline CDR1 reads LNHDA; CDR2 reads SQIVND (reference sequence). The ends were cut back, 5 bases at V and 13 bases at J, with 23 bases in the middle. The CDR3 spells CASSPRTSQTPPLFF. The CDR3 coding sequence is TGTGCCAGTAGTCCACGGACTTCTCAGACGCCCCCACTGTTTTTT.

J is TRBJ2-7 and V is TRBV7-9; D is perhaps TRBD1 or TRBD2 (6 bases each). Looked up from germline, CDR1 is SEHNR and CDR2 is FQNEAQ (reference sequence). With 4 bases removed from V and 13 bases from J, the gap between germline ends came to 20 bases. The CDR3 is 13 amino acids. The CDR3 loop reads CASSSSPFGGTYF. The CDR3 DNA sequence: TGTGCCAGCAGCTCCAGCCCCTTTGGCGGGACATACTTC.

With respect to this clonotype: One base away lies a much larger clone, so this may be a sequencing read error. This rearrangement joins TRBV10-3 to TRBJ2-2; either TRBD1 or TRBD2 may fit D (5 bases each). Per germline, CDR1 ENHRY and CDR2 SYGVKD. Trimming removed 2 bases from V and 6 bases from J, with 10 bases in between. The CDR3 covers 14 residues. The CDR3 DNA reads TGTGCCATCAGTGAGGAGGGGATCGCCGGGGAGCTGTTTTTT. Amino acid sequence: CAISEEGIAGELFF.